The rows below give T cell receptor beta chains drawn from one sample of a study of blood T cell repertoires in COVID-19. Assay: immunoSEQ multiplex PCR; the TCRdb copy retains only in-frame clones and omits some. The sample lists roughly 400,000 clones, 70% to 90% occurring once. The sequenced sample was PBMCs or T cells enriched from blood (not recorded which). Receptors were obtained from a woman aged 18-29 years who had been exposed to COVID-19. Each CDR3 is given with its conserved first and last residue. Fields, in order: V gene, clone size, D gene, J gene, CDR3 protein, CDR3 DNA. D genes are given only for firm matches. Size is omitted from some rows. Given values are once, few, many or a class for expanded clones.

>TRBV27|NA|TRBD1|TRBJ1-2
CASSSGDRGYGYTF
TGTGCCAGCAGTTCCGGGGACAGGGGCTATGGCTACACCTTC
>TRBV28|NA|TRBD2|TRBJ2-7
CASSLETSGAYITYEQYF
TGTGCCAGCAGTTTAGAGACTAGCGGGGCCTACATTACCTACGAGCAGTACTTC
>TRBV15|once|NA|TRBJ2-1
CATSRDRAGYWEQFF
TGTGCCACCAGCAGAGATCGCGCAGGCTATTGGGAGCAGTTCTTC
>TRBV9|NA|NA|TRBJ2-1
CASSGINEQFF
TGTGCCAGCAGCGGTATCAATGAGCAGTTCTTC
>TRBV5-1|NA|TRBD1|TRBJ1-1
CASSWTGQMNTEAFF
TGCGCCAGCAGCTGGACGGGACAGATGAACACTGAAGCTTTCTTT
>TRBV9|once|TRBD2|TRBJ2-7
CASSVAPSGGSHEQYF
TGTGCCAGCAGCGTAGCGCCTAGCGGGGGCTCCCACGAGCAGTACTTC
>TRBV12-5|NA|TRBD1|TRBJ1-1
CASGLVRDSARVNTEAFF
TGTGCTAGTGGTTTGGTAAGGGACAGTGCACGAGTGAACACTGAAGCTTTCTTT
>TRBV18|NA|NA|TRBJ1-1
CASSPSGAMNTEAFF
TGTGCCAGCTCACCGTCAGGGGCTATGAACACTGAAGCTTTCTTT
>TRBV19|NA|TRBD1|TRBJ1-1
CASRPTGLNTEAFF
TGTGCCAGTAGACCGACAGGGCTGAACACTGAAGCTTTCTTT
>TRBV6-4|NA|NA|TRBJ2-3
CASSERGSTDTQYF
TGTGCCAGCAGTGAACGGGGTTCAACAGATACGCAGTATTTT
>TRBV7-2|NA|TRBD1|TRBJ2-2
CASSMDRAGELFF
TGTGCCAGCAGCATGGACAGGGCCGGGGAGCTGTTTTTT
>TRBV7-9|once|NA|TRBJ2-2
CASSGRGGVRDAGELFF
TGTGCCAGCAGCGGTCGCGGAGGGGTAAGGGACGCCGGGGAGCTGTTTTTT
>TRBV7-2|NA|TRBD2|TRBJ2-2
CASSKRTSGRAGELFF
TGTGCCAGCAGCAAAAGGACTAGCGGGAGGGCCGGGGAGCTGTTTTTT
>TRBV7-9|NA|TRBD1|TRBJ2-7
CASSTPGQGYEQYF
TGTGCCAGCAGCACACCGGGACAGGGCTACGAGCAGTACTTC
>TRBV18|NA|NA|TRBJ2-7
CASSPVGTPAYEQYF
TGTGCCAGCTCACCCGTCGGGACACCTGCCTACGAGCAGTACTTC
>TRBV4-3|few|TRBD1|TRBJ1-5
CASSYSRDSHQPQHF
TGCGCCAGCAGTTATTCCCGGGACAGCCATCAGCCCCAGCATTTT
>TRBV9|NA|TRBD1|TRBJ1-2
CASSSSPTGEKSYGYTF
TGTGCCAGCAGCTCCTCACCCACAGGGGAAAAATCATATGGCTACACCTTC
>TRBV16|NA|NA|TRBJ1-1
CASSQTGRQPRNTEAFF
TGTGCCAGCAGCCAAACCGGGAGACAACCGAGGAACACTGAAGCTTTCTTT
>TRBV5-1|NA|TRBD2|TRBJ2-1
CASSLGGLAVNEQFF
TGCGCCAGCAGCTTGGGTGGACTAGCGGTGAATGAGCAGTTCTTC
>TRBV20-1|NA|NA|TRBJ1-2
CSASKKGDGYTF
TGCAGTGCTAGTAAGAAAGGGGATGGCTACACCTTC
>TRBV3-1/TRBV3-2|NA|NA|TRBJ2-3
CASSQARTVFSTDTQYF
TGTGCCAGCAGCCAGGCAAGGACAGTGTTTAGCACAGATACGCAGTATTTT
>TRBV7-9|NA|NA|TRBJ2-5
CASSPTEARQETQYF
TGTGCCAGCAGCCCGACAGAGGCCAGACAAGAGACCCAGTACTTC
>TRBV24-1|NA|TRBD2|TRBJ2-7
CATSDLAGGVSYEQYF
TGTGCCACCAGTGATCTAGCGGGAGGGGTATCCTACGAGCAGTACTTC
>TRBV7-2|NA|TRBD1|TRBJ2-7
CASSLGGTGSPEQYF
TGTGCCAGCAGCTTAGGGGGGACAGGGAGTCCCGAGCAGTACTTC
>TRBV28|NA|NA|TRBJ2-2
CASSIGGANTGELFF
TGTGCCAGCAGTATTGGGGGCGCAAACACCGGGGAGCTGTTTTTT
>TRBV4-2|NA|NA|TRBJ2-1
CASSQEDRGLNLNEQFF
TGTGCCAGCAGCCAAGAAGATAGGGGCCTCAACCTAAATGAGCAGTTCTTC
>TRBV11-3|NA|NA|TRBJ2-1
CASSSSSSYNEQFF
TGTGCCAGCAGCTCGTCTAGCAGCTACAATGAGCAGTTCTTC
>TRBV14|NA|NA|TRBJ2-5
CASSQEAWGPMGETQYF
TGTGCCAGCAGCCAAGAGGCGTGGGGGCCAATGGGAGAGACCCAGTACTTC
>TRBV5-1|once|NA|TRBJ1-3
CASSLMDPADGNTIYF
TGCGCCAGCAGCTTGATGGATCCAGCGGATGGAAACACCATATATTTT
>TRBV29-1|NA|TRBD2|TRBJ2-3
CSAGTSGLSDTQYF
TGCAGCGCCGGCACTAGCGGCTTATCAGATACGCAGTATTTT
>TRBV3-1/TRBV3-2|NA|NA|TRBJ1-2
CASSQGGLRQDYGYTF
TGTGCCAGCAGCCAAGGCGGCCTAAGACAGGACTATGGCTACACCTTC
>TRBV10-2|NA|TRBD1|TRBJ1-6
CASSGTVNSPLHF
TGCGCCAGCAGCGGGACAGTTAATTCACCCCTCCACTTT
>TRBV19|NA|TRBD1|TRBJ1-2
CASSPKTGHYTF
TGTGCCAGTAGTCCAAAGACAGGGCACTACACCTTC
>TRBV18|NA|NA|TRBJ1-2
CASSPTDRTYGYTF
TGTGCCAGCTCACCGACAGACAGAACCTATGGCTACACCTTC
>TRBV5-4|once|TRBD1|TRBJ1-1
CASSDTGGGGRAFF
TGTGCCAGCAGCGATACAGGGGGCGGGGGTCGAGCTTTCTTT
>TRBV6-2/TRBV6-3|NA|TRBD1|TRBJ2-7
CASSYSRGNLGRTAYEQYF
TGTGCCAGCAGTTACTCCAGGGGGAACCTGGGACGCACCGCCTACGAGCAGTACTTC
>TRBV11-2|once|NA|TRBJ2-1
CASSLGRGRYDNEQFF
TGTGCCAGCAGCTTAGGTCGAGGGCGTTACGACAATGAGCAGTTCTTC
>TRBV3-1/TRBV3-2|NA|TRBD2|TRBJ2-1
CASSQIGGGEQFF
TGTGCCAGCAGCCAAATCGGCGGGGGAGAGCAGTTCTTC
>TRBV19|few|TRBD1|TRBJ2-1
CASRGDRGLNEQFF
TGTGCCAGTAGAGGGGACAGGGGGCTCAATGAGCAGTTCTTC
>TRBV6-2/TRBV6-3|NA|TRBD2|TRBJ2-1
CASSYHKTSGVTNNEQFF
TGTGCCAGCAGTTACCACAAGACTAGCGGGGTGACAAACAATGAGCAGTTCTTC